These 30 T cell receptor beta chains came from one sample sequenced in a study of vaccination and CD4 T cells after COVID-19. No antigens are known for them. The study sequenced cultured CD4+ T cell DNA using the Oncomine TCR Beta short-read assay. TCRdb passed the PCR reads through MiXCR, listing each CDR3 protein once. This table has roughly 25,000 distinct CDR3 sequences, roughly 29% appearing once. Time point meaning: late sampling 161 to 241 days after vaccination in a few convalescent patients. Treatment of the sample: approximately nine-day PBMC culture with coronavirus spike peptide pools or control peptides (ViraFEST assay). The material was CD4+ T cells from blood, cultured in vitro, obtained about 7 months after SARS-CoV-2 vaccination. Every receptor here comes from a human donor who had recovered from COVID-19.

The chain combines TRBV6-1 with TRBJ2-7, with 11 nucleotides matching TRBD2. The CDR3 runs 15 residues. CDR1 is MNHNS, CDR2 SASEGT, per germline. J gave up 1 base and V 8 bases, and 7 bases lay outside the gene matches. The chain's CDR3 is CASGLAGGASYEQYF. The DNA for the CDR3 is TGTGCCAGCGGGCTAGCGGGAGGAGCTTCCTACGAGCAGTACTTC.

The chain carries TRBV4-1 and TRBJ1-5; 7 positions agree with TRBD1. This CDR3 is built from 17 residues. After removal of 0 bases from V and 4 bases from J, the junction contained 9 bases not matched to a gene. Germline CDR1 is MGHRA and CDR2 is YSYEKL. The CDR3 region is CASSQESGRGYNQPQHF. The CDR3 DNA follows: TGCGCCAGCAGCCAAGAATCGGGCAGGGGGTATAATCAGCCCCAGCATTTT.

V is TRBV5-5 and J is TRBJ2-5; D uncertain. V was pared by 4 bases and J by 3 bases, with 16 bases between. This CDR3 has 15 amino acids. Germline values: CDR1 SGHKS, CDR2 YYEKEE (reference sequence). CDR3 in amino acids: CASSRRLGREETQYF. The CDR3 coding sequence is TGTGCCAGCAGCCGCCGCCTAGGTAGGGAAGAGACCCAGTACTTC.

The V and J genes are TRBV7-2 and TRBJ2-1; no clear D gene. Germline lookup yields CDR1 SGHTA and CDR2 FQGNSA. V dropped 4 bases and J dropped 0 bases, with 13 bases sitting between them. This CDR3 is built from 16 residues. Written as DNA, the CDR3 is TGTGCCAGCAGCTCCGAATCAACACTCTCCTACAATGAGCAGTTCTTC. This codes for CASSSESTLSYNEQFF.

V usage is TRBV7-6 and J usage is TRBJ2-3, with a tentative D call TRBD2 (5 bases). The CDR3 runs 15 residues. The ends were cut back, 3 bases at V and 2 bases at J, with 12 bases in the middle. CDR1 is SGHVS and CDR2 is FNYEAQ in the germline V gene. In DNA form, the CDR3 reads TGTGCCAGCAGCTTCGGAGGCGAATACACAGATACGCAGTATTTT. It specifies CASSFGGEYTDTQYF.

This clonotype was observed a few times. The rearrangement joins TRBV7-8 to TRBJ2-1; D is perhaps TRBD2 (5 bases). The CDR3 has 14 residues. The V gene lost 7 bases and the J gene lost 4 bases, with 14 bases spanning the gap. Germline assignment: CDR1 SGHVS and CDR2 FQNEAQ. The DNA for the CDR3 is TGTGCCAGCACCAGAGGGAATAAATACAATGAGCAGTTCTTC. Its protein is CASTRGNKYNEQFF. Looking up the rest from reference TRBV7-8 and TRBJ2-1 gives the full variable domain: GAGVSQSPRYKVAKRGQDVALRCDPISGHVSLFWYQQALGQGPEFLTYFQNEAQLDKSGLPSDRFFAERPEGSVSTLKIQRTQQEDSAVYLCASTRGNKYNEQFFGPGTRLTVL.

Worth noting for this clonotype: This may come from a read error, since a much larger clone is one base off. The chain has TRBV15 and TRBJ1-5; 9 nucleotides align to TRBD1. This CDR3 comprises 15 residues. From germline, CDR1 is LNHNV and CDR2 YYDKDF (reference sequence). The J segment lost 5 bases and the V segment lost 7 bases, leaving 9 bases of the junction unmatched. CDR3 sequence (DNA): TGTGCCACCAACACGGGACAGGGAGGTTATCAGCCCCAGCATTTT. Translating gives CATNTGQGGYQPQHF.

The table lists this clonotype with a few counts. This chain's CDR3 is CAISESEQETQYF. The DNA for the CDR3 is TGTGCCATCAGTGAGTCTGAGCAAGAGACCCAGTACTTC. This sequence joins TRBV10-3 and TRBJ2-5; D unclear. CDR1 ENHRY and CDR2 SYGVKD come from the germline V gene. Trimming removed 0 bases from V and 2 bases from J, with 4 bases in between. The CDR3 totals 13 residues.

This clonotype was counted between two and nine times. The chain joins TRBV28 to TRBJ2-1; 8 positions match TRBD1. With 5 bases clipped from V and 4 bases from J, the junction kept 7 bases outside the gene matches. Germline V gene sequence: CDR1 MDHEN, CDR2 SYDVKM. The CDR3 length is 15 residues. CDR3 nucleotides: TGTGCCAGCAGTCGGCCGGGACAGGCGTACAATGAGCAGTTCTTC. Translation gives CASSRPGQAYNEQFF.

J is TRBJ1-2 and V is TRBV30, with D uncertain. Germline V gene lookup returns CDR1 GTSNPN and CDR2 SVGIG (reference sequence). This CDR3 is 13 amino acids long. V lost 5 bases and J lost 3, with 13 bases in between. In DNA, the CDR3 is TGTGCCTGGCGAAACGGACGGCACTATGGCTACACCTTC. It is translated as CAWRNGRHYGYTF.

V usage is TRBV27 and J usage is TRBJ1-1, with D maybe TRBD1 (5 bases). Germline V gene sequence: CDR1 MNHEY, CDR2 SMNVEV (reference sequence). Trimming shortened V by 5 bases and J by 5 bases, and 15 bases separated the two germline ends. This CDR3 is 14 amino acids long. The CDR3 nucleotides read TGTGCCAGCAGTCGCCGGGGCCGAAGGACTGAAGCTTTCTTT. It yields the protein CASSRRGRRTEAFF.

The chain employs TRBV7-2 and TRBJ2-7, with 10 bases aligning to TRBD2. The CDR3 extends over 15 amino acids. CDR1 and CDR2 from the germline V gene are SGHTA and FQGNSA. V was pared by 1 base and J by 4 bases, with 4 bases of the junction left unmatched. The CDR3 here is CASSLGLAGVYEQYF. As DNA, the CDR3 is TGTGCCAGCAGCTTAGGGCTAGCGGGAGTATACGAGCAGTACTTC.

The chain carries TRBV19 and TRBJ1-1; D call uncertain. CDR3 length: 14 amino acids. Trimming pared 5 bases from V and 2 bases from J, leaving 12 bases between. In germline, CDR1 is LNHDA, CDR2 SQIVND (reference sequence). DNA for the CDR3: TGTGCCAGTAGTTCCCGGAAACGAAACACTGAAGCTTTCTTT. Translated: CASSSRKRNTEAFF.

The V call is TRBV20-1, the J call TRBJ2-3; D possibly corresponds to TRBD1 (5 bases). The CDR3 is made up of 16 amino acids. In germline, CDR1 is DFQATT, CDR2 SNEGSKA (reference sequence). The V end lost 4 bases, the J end lost 0 bases, and 17 bases lay between the germline ends. CDR3 sequence: CSAITSGADSTDTQYF. The DNA for the CDR3 is TGCAGTGCTATCACTTCTGGGGCAGACAGCACAGATACGCAGTATTTT.

This clonotype was observed a handful of times. The J gene is TRBJ2-1, the V gene TRBV10-3; 7 bases fit TRBD1. Germline loops: CDR1 ENHRY, CDR2 SYGVKD. The CDR3 spans 13 residues. J lost 11 bases, V lost 3 bases, and 7 bases had no gene match. The CDR3 here is CAISESGTDKQFF. DNA of the CDR3: TGTGCCATCAGTGAATCAGGGACAGATAAGCAGTTCTTC.

This chain uses TRBV20-1 with TRBJ2-1, with D perhaps TRBD2 (6 bases). Germline CDR1 and CDR2: DFQATT and SNEGSKA (reference sequence). The CDR3 length is 15 residues. V was clipped by 6 bases and J by 5 bases, with 20 bases between them. CDR3 sequence (DNA): TGCAGTGCGACCCTATGGCGGGAACTGAACAATGAGCAGTTCTTC. Its protein is CSATLWRELNNEQFF.

This clonotype was seen more than once but under ten times. The V and J genes are TRBV20-1 and TRBJ2-1; 7 bases line up with TRBD2. V lost 1 base, J lost 10 bases, and 16 bases stayed unmatched. Germline loops: CDR1 DFQATT, CDR2 SNEGSKA (reference sequence). The CDR3 runs to 16 residues. This chain's CDR3 is CSARAPGGARHGEQFF. CDR3 coding DNA: TGCAGTGCTAGAGCGCCGGGGGGTGCCCGACATGGAGAGCAGTTCTTC.

The J gene is TRBJ2-5, the V gene TRBV27; 8 bases line up with TRBD2. The CDR3 is 15 residues long. CDR1 is MNHEY, CDR2 SMNVEV, per germline (reference sequence). With V trimmed by 4 bases and J by 3 bases, 7 bases remained unmatched. The CDR3 region has the DNA TGTGCCAGCAGTTCCCTCGCGCGGGGGGAAGAGACCCAGTACTTC. Its protein product is CASSSLARGEETQYF.

This chain connects TRBV28 to TRBJ2-7; TRBD2 matches 10 bases. Germline V lookup: CDR1 MDHEN, CDR2 SYDVKM. This CDR3 region has 15 residues. The V segment lost 6 bases and the J segment 0 bases; nucleotides outside the gene matches: 5. In nucleotides, the CDR3 is TGTGCCAGCAGCAGGAAGCGGGAGGGCTCCTACGAGCAGTACTTC. Translated, it gives CASSRKREGSYEQYF.

This chain uses TRBV2 with TRBJ2-5; D tentatively fits TRBD1 or TRBD2 (5 bases each). CDR1 and CDR2 (germline): SNHLY, FYNNEI. V gave up 2 bases and J gave up 4 bases, with 20 bases separating them. The CDR3 is 17 amino acids. The CDR3 DNA reads TGTGCCAGCAGTGAATGGGGGAGAAGGGCTGCAGGAGAGACCCAGTACTTC. Protein: CASSEWGRRAAGETQYF. Looking up the rest from reference TRBV2 and TRBJ2-5 gives the full variable domain: EPEVTQTPSHQVTQMGQEVILRCVPISNHLYFYWYRQILGQKVEFLVSFYNNEISEKSEIFDDQFSVERPDGSNFTLKIRSTKLEDSAMYFCASSEWGRRAAGETQYFGPGTRLLVL.

Only a few counts were recorded for this clonotype. The chain couples TRBV28 to TRBJ2-7, with 9 nucleotides matching TRBD1. CDR3 length: 15 residues. CDR1 is MDHEN, CDR2 SYDVKM, per germline. The V and J ends lost 8 bases and 5 bases, in that order; junction bases with no gene match: 13. The CDR3: CASPPSRDRAHEQYF. CDR3 nucleotides: TGTGCCAGCCCTCCCTCCCGGGACAGGGCCCACGAGCAGTACTTC. Based on the CDR3 plus reference TRBV28 and TRBJ2-7, the full variable domain is DVKVTQSSRYLVKRTGEKVFLECVQDMDHENMFWYRQDPGLGLRLIYFSYDVKMKEKGDIPEGYSVSREKKERFSLILESASTNQTSMYLCASPPSRDRAHEQYFGPGTRLTVT.

This clonotype occurred once. The chain uses TRBV5-1 and TRBJ1-6, with D possibly TRBD1 on 5 matching bases. The germline CDR1 and CDR2 sequences are SGHRS and YFSETQ. V dropped 1 base and J dropped 6 bases, with 8 bases sitting between them. This CDR3 comprises 14 residues. The CDR3 coding sequence is TGCGCCAGCAGCTTGAGTCAGGGTAATTCACCCCTCCACTTT. As protein: CASSLSQGNSPLHF.

J is TRBJ1-2 and V is TRBV7-9; 7 nucleotides agree with TRBD1. The CDR3 has 14 amino acids. Germline trimming cut 5 bases from V and 4 bases from J; bases unmatched to any gene: 7. In germline, CDR1 is SEHNR, CDR2 FQNEAQ (reference sequence). This chain's CDR3 is CASSLGQATYGYTF. The CDR3 nucleotides are TGTGCCAGCAGCCTTGGACAGGCAACCTATGGCTACACCTTC. The variable domain in full, completed from reference TRBV7-9 and TRBJ1-2, reads DTGVSQNPRHKITKRGQNVTFRCDPISEHNRLYWYRQTLGQGPEFLTYFQNEAQLEKSRLLSDRFSAERPKGSFSTLEIQRTEQGDSAMYLCASSLGQATYGYTFGSGTRLTVV.

In this sample, this clonotype turned up a few times. The chain uses TRBV20-1 and TRBJ2-5; TRBD1 aligns across 7 bases. The germline V gene encodes CDR1 DFQATT and CDR2 SNEGSKA (reference sequence). The CDR3 extends over 15 amino acids. The junction had 13 bases not matched to a gene; V was cut back by 6 bases and J by 3 bases. CDR3 loop: CSARKTGQQEETQYF. CDR3 nucleotides: TGCAGTGCGAGAAAGACGGGACAGCAAGAAGAGACCCAGTACTTC.

The DNA of the CDR3 is TGTGCCAGCAGCTTGACTAGCGGATCCTCCTACAATGAGCAGTTCTTC. Amino acid sequence: CASSLTSGSSYNEQFF. The J gene is TRBJ2-1, the V gene TRBV11-3, with 9 nucleotides matching TRBD2. CDR3 length: 16 amino acids. V dropped 3 bases and J dropped 0; count of bases not matched to a gene: 3. Germline assignment: CDR1 SGHNT and CDR2 YENEEA.

V gene TRBV6-1 combines with J gene TRBJ2-5, with D possibly being TRBD1 (5 bases). From germline, CDR1 is MNHNS and CDR2 SASEGT. This CDR3 spans 13 amino acids. Between the trimmed V and J ends, which lost 6 bases and 2 bases, there was a span of 10 bases. The CDR3 nucleotides read TGTGCCAGCAGACTCAGACAGCAAGAGACCCAGTACTTC. Its translation: CASRLRQQETQYF.

As DNA, the CDR3 is TGTGCCACCAGCAGGGGCGGGACGACAATGTCTATGGGGACCCAGTACTTC. It specifies CATSRGGTTMSMGTQYF. The gene calls are TRBV15 and TRBJ2-5; weak D call: TRBD2 (6 bases). Germline CDR1 LNHNV, CDR2 YYDKDF (reference sequence). The CDR3 extends over 17 amino acids. V lost 3 bases and J lost 7, with 24 bases in between. Full variable domain (outside the CDR3, taken from reference TRBV15 and TRBJ2-5): DAMVIQNPRYQVTQFGKPVTLSCSQTLNHNVMYWYQQKSSQAPKLLFHYYDKDFNNEADTPDNFQSRRPNTSFCFLDIRSPGLGDTAMYLCATSRGGTTMSMGTQYFGPGTRLLVL.

J is TRBJ2-2 and V is TRBV10-1; D possibly uses TRBD1 or TRBD2 (5 bases each). The germline V and J ends were trimmed by 2 bases and 6 bases, with 7 bases remaining between them. CDR3 length: 13 amino acids. Germline values: CDR1 WNHNN, CDR2 SYGVQD (reference sequence). CDR3 residues: CASSEGGSGELFF. The CDR3 bases are TGCGCCAGCAGTGAGGGGGGTTCCGGGGAGCTGTTTTTT.

The chain links TRBV6-1 to TRBJ2-5; TRBD1 matches at 7 bases. The CDR3 has 13 residues. J gave up 2 bases and V 6 bases, and 3 bases lay outside the gene matches. Germline V gene lookup returns CDR1 MNHNS and CDR2 SASEGT. CDR3 DNA: TGTGCCAGCAGGTGGGACAGACAAGAGACCCAGTACTTC. Its translation is CASRWDRQETQYF.

This clonotype was observed a handful of times. This chain uses TRBV6-1 with TRBJ2-2, with 7 bases identical to TRBD1. V lost 5 bases to trimming and J lost 6 bases; unmatched junction nucleotides: 6. Germline CDR1 and CDR2: MNHNS and SASEGT. This CDR3 is 14 amino acids long. This CDR3 reads CASSRDRDPGELFF. CDR3 sequence (DNA): TGTGCCAGCAGTAGGGACAGAGATCCCGGGGAGCTGTTTTTT.